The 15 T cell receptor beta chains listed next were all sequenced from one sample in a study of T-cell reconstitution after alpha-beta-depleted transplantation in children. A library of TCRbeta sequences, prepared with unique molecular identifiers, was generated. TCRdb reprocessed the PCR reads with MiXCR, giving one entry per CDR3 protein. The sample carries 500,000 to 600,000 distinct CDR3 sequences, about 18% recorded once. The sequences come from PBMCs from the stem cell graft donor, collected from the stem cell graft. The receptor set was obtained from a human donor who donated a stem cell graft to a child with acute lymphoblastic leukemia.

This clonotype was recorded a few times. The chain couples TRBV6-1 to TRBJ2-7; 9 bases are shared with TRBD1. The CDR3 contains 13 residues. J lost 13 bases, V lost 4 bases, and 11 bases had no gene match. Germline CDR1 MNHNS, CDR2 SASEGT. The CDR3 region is CASSAPGQGRSYF. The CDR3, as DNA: TGTGCCAGCAGTGCTCCGGGACAGGGAAGAAGCTACTTC.

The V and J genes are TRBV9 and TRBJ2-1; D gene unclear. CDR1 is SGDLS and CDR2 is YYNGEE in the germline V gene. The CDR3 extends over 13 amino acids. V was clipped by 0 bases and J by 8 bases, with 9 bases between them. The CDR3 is CASSVDGVHEQFF. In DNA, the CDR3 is TGTGCCAGCAGCGTAGATGGAGTCCATGAGCAGTTCTTC.

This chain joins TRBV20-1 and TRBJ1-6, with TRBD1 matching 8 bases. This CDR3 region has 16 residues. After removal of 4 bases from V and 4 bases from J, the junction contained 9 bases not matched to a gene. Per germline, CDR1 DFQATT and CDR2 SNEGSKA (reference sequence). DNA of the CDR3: TGCAGTGCTATCCCCTCTCAGGGGGCGTATAATTCACCCCTCCACTTT. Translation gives CSAIPSQGAYNSPLHF.

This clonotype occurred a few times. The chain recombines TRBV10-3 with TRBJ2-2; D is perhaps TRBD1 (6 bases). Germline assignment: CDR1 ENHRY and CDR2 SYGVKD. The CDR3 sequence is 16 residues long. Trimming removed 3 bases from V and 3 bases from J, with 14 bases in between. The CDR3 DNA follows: TGTGCCATCAGTGACAGGGGACAAAGGGACACCGGGGAGCTGTTTTTT. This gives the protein CAISDRGQRDTGELFF.

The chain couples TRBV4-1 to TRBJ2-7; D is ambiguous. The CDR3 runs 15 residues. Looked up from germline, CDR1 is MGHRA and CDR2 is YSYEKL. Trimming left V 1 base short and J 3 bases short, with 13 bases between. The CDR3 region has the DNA TGCGCCAGCAGCCAAGTTGAAACAGCGAACTACGAGCAGTACTTC. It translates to CASSQVETANYEQYF.

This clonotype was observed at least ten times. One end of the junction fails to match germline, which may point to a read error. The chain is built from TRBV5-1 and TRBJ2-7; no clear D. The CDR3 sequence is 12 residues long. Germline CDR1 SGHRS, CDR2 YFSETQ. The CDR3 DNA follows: TGTGCCAGCAGCCCTCCCTCCTACGAGCAGTACTTC. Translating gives CASSPPSYEQYF.

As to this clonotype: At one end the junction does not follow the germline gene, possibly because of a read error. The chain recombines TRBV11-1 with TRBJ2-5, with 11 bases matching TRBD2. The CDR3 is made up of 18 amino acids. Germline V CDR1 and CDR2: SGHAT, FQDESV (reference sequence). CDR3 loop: CACSLPGTSGRYQETQYF. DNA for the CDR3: TGTGCCTGCAGCTTACCCGGGACTAGCGGTCGGTACCAAGAGACCCAGTACTTC.

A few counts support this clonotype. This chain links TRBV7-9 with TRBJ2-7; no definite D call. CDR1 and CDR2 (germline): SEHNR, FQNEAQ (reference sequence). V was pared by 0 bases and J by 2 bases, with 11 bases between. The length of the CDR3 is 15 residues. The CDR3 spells CASSLAGIPAYEQYF. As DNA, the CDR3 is TGTGCCAGCAGCTTAGCTGGCATTCCCGCCTACGAGCAGTACTTC.

CDR3 in amino acids: CSARLGPDTQYF. As DNA, the CDR3 is TGCAGTGCTAGACTAGGGCCAGATACGCAGTATTTT. The chain combines TRBV20-1 with TRBJ2-3; D is unresolved. The CDR3 sequence is 12 residues long. Germline V CDR1 and CDR2: DFQATT, SNEGSKA (reference sequence). Trimming shortened V by 2 bases and J by 4 bases, and 7 bases separated the two germline ends.

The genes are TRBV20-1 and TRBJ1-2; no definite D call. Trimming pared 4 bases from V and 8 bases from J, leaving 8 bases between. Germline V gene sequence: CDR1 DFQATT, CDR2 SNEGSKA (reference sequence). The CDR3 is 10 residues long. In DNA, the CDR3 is TGCAGTGCTACCAGGCGGGGCTACACCTTC. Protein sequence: CSATRRGYTF.

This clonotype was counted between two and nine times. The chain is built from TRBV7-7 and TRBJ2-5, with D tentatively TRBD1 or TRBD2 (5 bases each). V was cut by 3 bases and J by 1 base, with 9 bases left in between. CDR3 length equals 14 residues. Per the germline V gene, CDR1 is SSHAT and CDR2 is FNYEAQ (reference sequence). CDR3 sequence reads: CASSFQGPQETQYF. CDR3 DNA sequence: TGTGCCAGCAGCTTCCAGGGACCCCAAGAGACCCAGTACTTC.

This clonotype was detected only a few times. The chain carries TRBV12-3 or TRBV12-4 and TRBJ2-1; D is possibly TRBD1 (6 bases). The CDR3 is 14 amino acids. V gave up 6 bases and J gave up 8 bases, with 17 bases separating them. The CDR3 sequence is CASSRDKYVDEQFF. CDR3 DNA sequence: TGTGCCAGCAGCCGGGACAAATATGTCGATGAGCAGTTCTTC.

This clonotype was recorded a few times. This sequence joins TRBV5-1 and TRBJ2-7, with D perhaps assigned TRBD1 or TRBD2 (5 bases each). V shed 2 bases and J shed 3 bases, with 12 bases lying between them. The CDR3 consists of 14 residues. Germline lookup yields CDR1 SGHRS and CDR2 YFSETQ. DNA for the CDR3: TGCGCCAGCAGCTTTCGTGGGACCAACTACGAGCAGTACTTC. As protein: CASSFRGTNYEQYF.

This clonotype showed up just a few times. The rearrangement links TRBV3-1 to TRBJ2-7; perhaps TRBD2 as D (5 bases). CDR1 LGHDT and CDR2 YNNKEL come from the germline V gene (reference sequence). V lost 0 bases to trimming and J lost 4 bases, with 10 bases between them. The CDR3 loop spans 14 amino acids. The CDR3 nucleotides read TGTGCCAGCAGCCAAGACTTTGGACTTTACGAGCAGTACTTC. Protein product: CASSQDFGLYEQYF.

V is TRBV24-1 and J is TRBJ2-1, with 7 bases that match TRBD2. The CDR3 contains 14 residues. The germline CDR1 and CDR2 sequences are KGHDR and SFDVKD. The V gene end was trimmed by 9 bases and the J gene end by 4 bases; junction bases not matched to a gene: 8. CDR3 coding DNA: TGTGCCACCGGGCCTAGCGGAGCATACAATGAGCAGTTCTTC. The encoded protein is CATGPSGAYNEQFF.